A selection of T cell receptor beta chains follows, all from one sample in a study of T cell repertoires in cytomegalovirus infection. Their recognized antigens are unknown. TCRdb re-derived calls from the reads in MiXCR, one entry per CDR3 protein. There are 750,000 to 950,000 distinct CDR3 sequences in the sample; about 27% occur only once, and roughly 13% lies in the top ten. The source material was cultured CD8+ T cells from PBMCs, sampled from culture after CMV antigen stimulation. The receptors shown here come from a human donor in good health (CMV status not recorded). Some clones in this sample may be carry-over from other donors' samples. Both conserved end residues are part of each CDR3. D genes are given only for firm matches. A row's size may be missing; if present it is once, few, many or a size class.

j_gene: TRBJ1-1; v_gene: TRBV6-1; abundance: many; d_gene: -; CDR3nt: TGTGCCAGCGGTCACAGGTCTGGAGGCACTGAAGCTTTCTTT; CDR3aa: CASGHRSGGTEAFF
j_gene: TRBJ2-1; v_gene: TRBV10-3; abundance: few; d_gene: TRBD1; CDR3nt: TGTGCCATCAGTCCGGAAGGGGGCACTGAGCAGTTCTTC; CDR3aa: CAISPEGGTEQFF
j_gene: TRBJ2-3; v_gene: TRBV7-3; abundance: -; d_gene: TRBD2; CDR3nt: TGTGCCAGCAGCCCGACGGGAGGGGGGTTCGATACGCAGTATTTT; CDR3aa: CASSPTGGGFDTQYF
j_gene: TRBJ2-7; v_gene: TRBV13; abundance: -; d_gene: -; CDR3nt: TGTGCCAGCAGCTTAGACCTAGGGAACTACGAGCAGTACTTC; CDR3aa: CASSLDLGNYEQYF
j_gene: TRBJ2-7; v_gene: TRBV12-3/TRBV12-4; abundance: -; d_gene: -; CDR3nt: TGTGCCAGCAGTTTATCAGACCCACGAGATGGGTACGAGCAGTACTTC; CDR3aa: CASSLSDPRDGYEQYF
j_gene: TRBJ2-2; v_gene: TRBV10-2; abundance: -; d_gene: TRBD2; CDR3nt: TGCGCCAGCAGTGAGACTAGCGGGGGACCACGGACCGGGGAGCTGTTTTTT; CDR3aa: CASSETSGGPRTGELFF
j_gene: TRBJ1-1; v_gene: TRBV20-1; abundance: -; d_gene: -; CDR3nt: TGCAGTGCTAGAATTGGAGGGCTTGAAGCTTTCTTT; CDR3aa: CSARIGGLEAFF
j_gene: TRBJ1-2; v_gene: TRBV2; abundance: many; d_gene: -; CDR3nt: TGTGCCAGCATTCCTGGGGGCTTCGGAGGTTATGGCTACACCTTC; CDR3aa: CASIPGGFGGYGYTF
j_gene: TRBJ2-1; v_gene: TRBV19; abundance: -; d_gene: -; CDR3nt: TGTGCCAGTAGTACAGGGCCCCGGGGGTACGATGAGCAGTTCTTC; CDR3aa: CASSTGPRGYDEQFF
j_gene: TRBJ1-1; v_gene: TRBV6-6; abundance: -; d_gene: -; CDR3nt: TGTGCCAGCAGCCAACACACCTACACTGAAGCTTTCTTT; CDR3aa: CASSQHTYTEAFF
j_gene: TRBJ1-5; v_gene: TRBV6-1; abundance: many; d_gene: -; CDR3nt: TGTGCCAGCAGTGAACGTCGTGGGTATCGGGAGGGCGATAGCAATCAGCCCCAGCATTTT; CDR3aa: CASSERRGYREGDSNQPQHF
j_gene: TRBJ2-2; v_gene: TRBV10-3; abundance: few; d_gene: -; CDR3nt: TGTGCCATACCAGCGGTGAACACCGGGGAGCTGTTTTTT; CDR3aa: CAIPAVNTGELFF